The text below deals with one T cell receptor (beta chain). Unsorted PBMC DNA went through sequencing on ten immunoSEQ deep assay plates. Under the authors' procedure: Filtering of immunoSEQ junctional sequences could not match full-length read filtering. Using immunoSEQ multiplex PCR, the repertoire was profiled, and TCRdb retains in-frame clones only, with some absent. V and J calls and clone size are as listed in that table; D and trimming were resolved from the DNA. The table includes roughly 510,000 clones, 60% to 80% detected once. Adults of Caucasian background living in Nashville, Tennessee made up all donors. Unsorted samples, those not sorted, used about 90 million PBMCs for genomic DNA. The record originates from a study of shared clonotypes between healthy human individuals. The source of this sequence is a woman aged 40 to 55 in good health. Some clones in this sample may be carry-over from other donors' samples. Sequencing used PBMCs.

This chain's CDR3 is CASSGATGTNEKLFF. The DNA of the CDR3 is TGTGCCAGCAGCGGGGCTACAGGGACTAATGAAAAACTGTTTTTT. V gene TRBV28 combines with J gene TRBJ1-4; D is possibly TRBD1 (6 bases). V was trimmed by 6 bases and J by 2 bases, leaving 13 bases between them. Germline V gene sequence: CDR1 MDHEN, CDR2 SYDVKM. CDR3 length: 15 amino acids. The complete variable domain, with remaining parts taken from reference TRBV28 and TRBJ1-4, reads DVKVTQSSRYLVKRTGEKVFLECVQDMDHENMFWYRQDPGLGLRLIYFSYDVKMKEKGDIPEGYSVSREKKERFSLILESASTNQTSMYLCASSGATGTNEKLFFGSGTQLSVL.